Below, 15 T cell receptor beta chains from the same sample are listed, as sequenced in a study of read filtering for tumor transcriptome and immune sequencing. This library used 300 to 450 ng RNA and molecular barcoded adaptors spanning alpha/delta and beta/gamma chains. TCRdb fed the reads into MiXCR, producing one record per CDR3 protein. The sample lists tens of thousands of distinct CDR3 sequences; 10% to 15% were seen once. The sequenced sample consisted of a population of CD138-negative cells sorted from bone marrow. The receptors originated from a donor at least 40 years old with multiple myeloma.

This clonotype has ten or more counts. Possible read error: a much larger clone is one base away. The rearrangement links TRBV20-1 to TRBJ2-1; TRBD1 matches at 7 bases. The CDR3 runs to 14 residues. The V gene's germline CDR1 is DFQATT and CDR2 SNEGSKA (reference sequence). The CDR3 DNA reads TGCAGTGCCCTCACAGAGACAGGGTTCAATGGGCAGTTCTTC. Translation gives CSALTETGFNGQFF.

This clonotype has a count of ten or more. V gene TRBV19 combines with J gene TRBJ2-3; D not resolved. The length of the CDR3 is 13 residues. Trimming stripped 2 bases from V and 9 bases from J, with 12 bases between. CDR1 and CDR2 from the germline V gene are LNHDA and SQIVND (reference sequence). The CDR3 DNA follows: TGTGCCAGTAGTATAACGATCCAGCCGACGCAGTATTTT. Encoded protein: CASSITIQPTQYF.

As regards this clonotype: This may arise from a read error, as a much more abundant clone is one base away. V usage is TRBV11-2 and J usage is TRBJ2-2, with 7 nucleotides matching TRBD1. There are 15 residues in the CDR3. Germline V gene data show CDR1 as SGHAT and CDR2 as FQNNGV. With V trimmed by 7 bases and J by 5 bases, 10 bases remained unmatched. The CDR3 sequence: CASTTNRGNTGELFF. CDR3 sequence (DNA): TGTGCCAGCACCACTAACAGGGGAAATACCGGGGAGCTGTTTTTT. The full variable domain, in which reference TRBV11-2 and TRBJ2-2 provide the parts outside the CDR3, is EAGVAQSPRYKIIEKRQSVAFWCNPISGHATLYWYQQILGQGPKLLIQFQNNGVVDDSQLPKDRFSAERLKGVDSTLKIQPAKLEDSAVYLCASTTNRGNTGELFFGEGSRLTVL.

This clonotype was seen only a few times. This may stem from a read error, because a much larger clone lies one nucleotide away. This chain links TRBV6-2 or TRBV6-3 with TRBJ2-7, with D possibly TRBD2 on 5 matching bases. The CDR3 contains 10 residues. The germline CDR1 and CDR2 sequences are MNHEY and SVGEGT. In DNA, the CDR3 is TGTGCCAGCGGTGACTACGAGCGGTACTTC. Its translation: CASGDYERYF.

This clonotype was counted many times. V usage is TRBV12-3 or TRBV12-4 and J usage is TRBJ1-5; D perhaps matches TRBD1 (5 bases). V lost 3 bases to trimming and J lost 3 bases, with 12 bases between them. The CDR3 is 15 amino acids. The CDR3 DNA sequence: TGTGCCAGCAGTTTGGGGCCGGGGATCAATCAGCCCCAGCATTTT. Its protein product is CASSLGPGINQPQHF.

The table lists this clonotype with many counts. The CDR3 loop reads CASSLFRSSGANVLTF. CDR3 DNA sequence: TGTGCCAGCAGCCTGTTTAGAAGCTCTGGGGCCAACGTCCTGACTTTC. The chain employs TRBV7-8 and TRBJ2-6, with D uncertain. The CDR3 consists of 16 residues. The germline V gene encodes CDR1 SGHVS and CDR2 FQNEAQ. V shed 5 bases and J shed 0 bases, with 11 bases lying between them.

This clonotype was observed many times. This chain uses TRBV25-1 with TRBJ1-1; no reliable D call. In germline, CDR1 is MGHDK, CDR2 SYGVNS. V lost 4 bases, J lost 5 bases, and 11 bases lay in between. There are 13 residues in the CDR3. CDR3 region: CASSVKLGTEAFF. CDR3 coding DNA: TGTGCCAGCAGTGTTAAATTGGGGACTGAAGCTTTCTTT.

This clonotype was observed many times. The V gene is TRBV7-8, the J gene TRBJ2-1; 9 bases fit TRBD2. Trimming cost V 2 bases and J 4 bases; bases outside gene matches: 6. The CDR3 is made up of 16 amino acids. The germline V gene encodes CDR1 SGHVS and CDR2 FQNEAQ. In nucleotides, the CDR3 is TGTGCCAGCAGCTTATATAGCGGGAGAGGTTACAATGAGCAGTTCTTC. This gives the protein CASSLYSGRGYNEQFF.

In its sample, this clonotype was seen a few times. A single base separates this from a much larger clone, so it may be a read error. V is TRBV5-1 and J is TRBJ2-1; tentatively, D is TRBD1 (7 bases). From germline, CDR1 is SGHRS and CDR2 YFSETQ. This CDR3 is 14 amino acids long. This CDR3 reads CASSPGGTVNEQIF. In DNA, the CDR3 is TGCGCCAGCAGCCCGGGCGGGACAGTTAATGAGCAGATCTTC.

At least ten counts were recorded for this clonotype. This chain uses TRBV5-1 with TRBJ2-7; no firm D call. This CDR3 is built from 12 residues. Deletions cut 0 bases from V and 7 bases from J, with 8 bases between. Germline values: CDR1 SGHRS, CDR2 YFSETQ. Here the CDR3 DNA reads TGCGCCAGCAGCTTGGTTATCGGGGAGCAGTACTTC. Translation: CASSLVIGEQYF.

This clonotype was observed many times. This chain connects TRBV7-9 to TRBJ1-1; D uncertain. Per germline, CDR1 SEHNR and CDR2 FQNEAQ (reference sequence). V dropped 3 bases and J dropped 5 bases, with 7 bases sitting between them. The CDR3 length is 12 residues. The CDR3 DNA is TGTGCCAGCAGCTTCTCGGAGACTGAAGCTTTCTTT. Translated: CASSFSETEAFF.

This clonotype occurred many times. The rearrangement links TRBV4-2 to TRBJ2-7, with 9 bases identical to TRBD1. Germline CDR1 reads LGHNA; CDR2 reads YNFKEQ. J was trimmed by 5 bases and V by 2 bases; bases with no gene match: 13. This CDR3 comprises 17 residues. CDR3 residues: CASSQSPIPTGGDEQYF. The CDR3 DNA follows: TGTGCCAGCAGCCAAAGCCCGATTCCGACAGGGGGGGACGAGCAGTACTTC.

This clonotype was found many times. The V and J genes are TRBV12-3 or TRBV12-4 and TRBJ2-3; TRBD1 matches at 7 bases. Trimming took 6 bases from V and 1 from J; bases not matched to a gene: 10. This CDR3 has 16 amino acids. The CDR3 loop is CASSRRQGRGTDTQYF. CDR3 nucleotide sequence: TGTGCCAGCAGCCGTAGACAGGGTAGGGGCACAGATACGCAGTATTTT.

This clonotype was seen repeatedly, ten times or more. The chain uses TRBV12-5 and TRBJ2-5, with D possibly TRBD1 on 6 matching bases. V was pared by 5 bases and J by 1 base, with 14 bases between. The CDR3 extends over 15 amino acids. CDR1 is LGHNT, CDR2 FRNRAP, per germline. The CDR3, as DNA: TGTGCTAGTGGTCCCCGACAGGTACCCCAAGAGACCCAGTACTTC. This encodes CASGPRQVPQETQYF.

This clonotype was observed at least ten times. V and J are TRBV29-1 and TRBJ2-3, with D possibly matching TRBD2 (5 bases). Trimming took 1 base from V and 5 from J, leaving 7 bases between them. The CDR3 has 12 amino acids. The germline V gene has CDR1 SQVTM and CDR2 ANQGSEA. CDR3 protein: CSVEVGVDTQYF. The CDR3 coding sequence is TGCAGCGTTGAAGTGGGAGTAGATACGCAGTATTTT.